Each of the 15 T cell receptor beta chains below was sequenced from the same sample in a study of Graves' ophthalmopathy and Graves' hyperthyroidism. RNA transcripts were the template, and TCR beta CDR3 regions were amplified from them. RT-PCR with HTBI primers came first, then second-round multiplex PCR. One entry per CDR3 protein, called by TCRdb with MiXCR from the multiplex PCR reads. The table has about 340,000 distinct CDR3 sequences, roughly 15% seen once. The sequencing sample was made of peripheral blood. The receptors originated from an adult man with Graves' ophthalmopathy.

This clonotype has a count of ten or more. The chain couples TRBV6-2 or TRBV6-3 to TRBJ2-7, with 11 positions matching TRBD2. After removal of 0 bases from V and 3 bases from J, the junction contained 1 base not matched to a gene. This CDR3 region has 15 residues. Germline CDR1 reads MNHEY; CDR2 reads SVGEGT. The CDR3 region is CASSYSGTSGYEQYF. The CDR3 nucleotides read TGTGCCAGCAGTTACTCCGGGACTAGCGGCTACGAGCAGTACTTC.

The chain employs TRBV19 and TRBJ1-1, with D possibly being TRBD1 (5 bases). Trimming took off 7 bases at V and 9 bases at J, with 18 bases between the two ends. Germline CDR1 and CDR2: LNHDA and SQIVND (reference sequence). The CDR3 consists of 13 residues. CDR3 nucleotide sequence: TGTGCCAGTATCGGGGGACCTACGCTGAAAGCTTTCTTT. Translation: CASIGGPTLKAFF. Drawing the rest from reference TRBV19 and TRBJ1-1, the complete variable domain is DGGITQSPKYLFRKEGQNVTLSCEQNLNHDAMYWYRQDPGQGLRLIYYSQIVNDFQKGDIAEGYSVSREKKESFPLTVTSAQKNPTAFYLCASIGGPTLKAFFGQGTRLTVV.

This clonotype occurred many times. The CDR3 DNA sequence: TGCAGTGCTAGTCTTAAGACAGGGGAAAGGGGCTACACCTTC. Protein: CSASLKTGERGYTF. The chain joins TRBV20-1 to TRBJ1-2; the match to TRBD1 covers 8 bases. Trimming at V came to 3 bases and at J to 8 bases, leaving 11 bases not matched to a gene. The V gene's germline CDR1 is DFQATT and CDR2 SNEGSKA (reference sequence). This CDR3 spans 14 amino acids.

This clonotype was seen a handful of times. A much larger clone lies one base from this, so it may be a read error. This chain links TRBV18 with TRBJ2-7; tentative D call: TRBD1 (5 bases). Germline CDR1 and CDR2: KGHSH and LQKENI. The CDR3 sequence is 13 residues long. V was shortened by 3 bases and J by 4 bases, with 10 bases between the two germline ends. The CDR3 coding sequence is TGTGCCAGCTCACCGGTACAGGAGTACGAGCAGTACTTC. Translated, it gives CASSPVQEYEQYF.

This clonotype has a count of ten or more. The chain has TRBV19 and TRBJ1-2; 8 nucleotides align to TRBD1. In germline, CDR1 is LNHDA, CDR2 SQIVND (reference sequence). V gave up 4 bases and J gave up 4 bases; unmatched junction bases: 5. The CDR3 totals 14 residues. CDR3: CASSNPDRVYGYTF. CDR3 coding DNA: TGTGCCAGTAGTAACCCGGACAGGGTCTATGGCTACACCTTC. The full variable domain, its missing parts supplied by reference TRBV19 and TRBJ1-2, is DGGITQSPKYLFRKEGQNVTLSCEQNLNHDAMYWYRQDPGQGLRLIYYSQIVNDFQKGDIAEGYSVSREKKESFPLTVTSAQKNPTAFYLCASSNPDRVYGYTFGSGTRLTVV.

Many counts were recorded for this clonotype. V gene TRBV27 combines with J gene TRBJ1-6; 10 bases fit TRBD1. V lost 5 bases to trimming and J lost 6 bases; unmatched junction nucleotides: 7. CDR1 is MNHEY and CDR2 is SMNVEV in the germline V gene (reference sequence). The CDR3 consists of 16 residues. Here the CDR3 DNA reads TGTGCCAGCAGTCTGGGACAGGGGTTCTTTAATTCACCCCTCCACTTT. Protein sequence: CASSLGQGFFNSPLHF.

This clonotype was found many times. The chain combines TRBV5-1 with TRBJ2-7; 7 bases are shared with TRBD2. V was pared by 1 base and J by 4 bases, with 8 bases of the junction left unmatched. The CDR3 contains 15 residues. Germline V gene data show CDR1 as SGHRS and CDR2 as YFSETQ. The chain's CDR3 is CASSLMAGAVYEQYF. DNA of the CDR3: TGCGCCAGCAGCTTGATGGCGGGAGCGGTTTACGAGCAGTACTTC.

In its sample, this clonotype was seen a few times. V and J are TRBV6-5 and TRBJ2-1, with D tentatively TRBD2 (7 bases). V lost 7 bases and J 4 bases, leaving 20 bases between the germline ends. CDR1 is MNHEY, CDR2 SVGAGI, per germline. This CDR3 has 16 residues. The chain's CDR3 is CASTSPAGASYNEQFF. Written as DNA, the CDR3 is TGTGCCAGCACCTCTCCGGCGGGGGCTAGTTACAATGAGCAGTTCTTC.

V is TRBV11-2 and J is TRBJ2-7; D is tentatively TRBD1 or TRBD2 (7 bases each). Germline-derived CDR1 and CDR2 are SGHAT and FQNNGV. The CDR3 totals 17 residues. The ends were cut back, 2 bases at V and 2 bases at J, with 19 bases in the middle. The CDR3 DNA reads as TGTGCCAGCAGCTTAAGAGGGTCCAGCGGGACAGCCTACGAGCAGTACTTC. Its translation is CASSLRGSSGTAYEQYF.

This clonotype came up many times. The CDR3 bases are TGTGCCAGTAGCGACCTTAAACGGCTCAACTATGGCTACACCTTC. Its protein is CASSDLKRLNYGYTF. V gene TRBV19 combines with J gene TRBJ1-2; D uncertain. The CDR3 spans 15 residues. Germline V gene lookup returns CDR1 LNHDA and CDR2 SQIVND (reference sequence). Trimming cost V 6 bases and J 2 bases, with 16 bases left between them.

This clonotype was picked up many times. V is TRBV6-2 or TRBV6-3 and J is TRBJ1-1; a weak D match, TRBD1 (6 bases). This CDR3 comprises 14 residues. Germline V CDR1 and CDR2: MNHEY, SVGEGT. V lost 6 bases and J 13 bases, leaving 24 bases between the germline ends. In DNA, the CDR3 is TGTGCCAGCAGCCCCATGGACAGTTGGGAAGTGGGTTTCTTT. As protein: CASSPMDSWEVGFF.

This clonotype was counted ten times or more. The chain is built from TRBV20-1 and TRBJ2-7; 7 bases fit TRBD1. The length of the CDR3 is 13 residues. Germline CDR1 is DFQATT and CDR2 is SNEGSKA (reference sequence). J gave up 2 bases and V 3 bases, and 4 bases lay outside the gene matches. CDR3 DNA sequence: TGCAGTGCTAGGCCGGGACAGCCCTACGAGCAGTACTTC. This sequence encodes CSARPGQPYEQYF.

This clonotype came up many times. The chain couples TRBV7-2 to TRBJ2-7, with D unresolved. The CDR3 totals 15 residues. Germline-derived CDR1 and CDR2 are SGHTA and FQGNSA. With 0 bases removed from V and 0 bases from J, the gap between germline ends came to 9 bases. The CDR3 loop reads CASSLATGSSYEQYF. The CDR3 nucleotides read TGTGCCAGCAGCTTAGCGACTGGAAGCTCCTACGAGCAGTACTTC.

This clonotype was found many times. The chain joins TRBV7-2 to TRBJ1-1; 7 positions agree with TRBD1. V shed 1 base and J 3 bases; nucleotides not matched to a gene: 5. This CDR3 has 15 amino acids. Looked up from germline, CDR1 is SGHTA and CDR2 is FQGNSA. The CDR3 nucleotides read TGTGCCAGCAGCTTAGTAGTGCAGGGGGACACTGAAGCTTTCTTT. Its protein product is CASSLVVQGDTEAFF.

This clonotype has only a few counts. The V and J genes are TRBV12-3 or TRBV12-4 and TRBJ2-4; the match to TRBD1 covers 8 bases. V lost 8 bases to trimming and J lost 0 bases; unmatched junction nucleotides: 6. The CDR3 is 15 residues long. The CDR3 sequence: CASEDRVSAKNIQYF. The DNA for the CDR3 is TGTGCCAGCGAGGACAGGGTATCAGCCAAAAACATTCAGTACTTC.